The entry below describes one T cell receptor (beta chain). It lacks a known antigen. No base qualities exist here, and no much larger clone lies one base off it. Other DNA sequences of this sample code for an identical CDR3. The immunoSEQ Assay, a bias-controlled multiplex PCR, was used to amplify TCRbeta CDR3 regions from genomic DNA. The authors' analysis ran thus. Nucleated cell counts per sample were estimated from amplification of reference gene primers within the assay. To quantify the absolute abundance of each unique TCRbeta CDR3 rearrangement, sequence reads were collapsed and filtered. For each sample, productive Simpson clonality was calculated as the square root of Simpson's diversity index over productive rearrangements. TCRdb took this table from immuneACCESS and kept in-frame rearrangements with V and J called. Such tables lack part of the clones; where checked against another copy, unresolved V genes explain under half of the gap, and the rest is unexplained. The V and J calls and the clone size are those of that table, but D and trimming were determined from the DNA. The sample table contains about 290,000 clones; only one count was recorded for around 92% of them. The ten largest clones capture around 10% of the sample.

Via the germline V gene, CDR1 is SNHLY and CDR2 FYNNEI. Deletion took 6 bases off V and 7 bases off J, with a span of 10 bases between the germline ends. Counted from cysteine to phenylalanine, this CDR3 has 13 amino acids. Only the CDR3 DNA is retained, 39 bases long and in frame from the first base. At one collaborating source in Seattle, patients were enrolled during active infection and were followed longitudinally through the course of disease. The collaborating institutions used their own protocols to collect whole blood in K2EDTA tubes. Collaborator samples were shipped for TCRbeta analysis as frozen whole blood, isolated PBMCs, or DNA extracted from either sample type. These data are taken from a study of blood T cell repertoires in COVID-19 (TCRdb year 2020). A note on the overall study: Collaborator samples came from the United States, Italy and Spain and covered acute and convalescent phases of COVID-19. The prospective study material was composed of cDNA or gDNA derived from T cells, B-cell-depleted T cells, or PBMCs. The dataset comprised deeply sampled blood TCRbeta repertoires from subjects exposed to, actively infected with, or recovered from COVID-19. The repertoires were released in a freely available public database meant as a resource for research on the immune response to SARS-CoV-2. Samples were obtained from the ongoing ImmuneRACE study (first 160 participants) and from over 1,000 subjects provided by 6 global collaborators. Sample metadata almost always included a de-identified subject ID, COVID-19 status, age in years and sex. Where HLA class I and class II types were available, the types were taken from metadata supplied by the sample provider, not from assay-based typing. Points the paper makes about the study in general: How much clinical and demographic metadata was included differed by source and by participant, and the metadata was provided uncurated.

The TCR originated in a woman aged 25 to 45 with COVID-19, enrolled during active disease. The chain links TRBV2 with TRBJ1-6; possibly the D gene is TRBD1, per 6 matching bases. What was sequenced was peripheral blood. The nucleotide sequence is given as TGTGCCAGCAGCGGACAGCAAAATTCACCCCTCCACTTT. This translates into CASSGQQNSPLHF.